The 21 T cell receptor beta chains in this list originate from one sample, sequenced in a study of shared clonotypes between healthy human individuals. Sequenced by immunoSEQ multiplex PCR; TCRdb stores in-frame clones only, minus some. The sample has about 1.1 million clones; about 84% are singletons. Sequenced sample: memory CD4+ T cells from PBMCs. Subset meaning: CD45RA-negative fraction. The receptors originated from a young man in good health. Some clones in this sample may be carry-over from other donors' samples.

This chain joins TRBV29-1 and TRBJ2-5; tentative D call: TRBD1 (5 bases). The CDR3 totals 14 residues. From germline, CDR1 is SQVTM and CDR2 ANQGSEA. Trimming shortened V by 4 bases and J by 5 bases, and 17 bases separated the two germline ends. DNA of the CDR3: TGCAGCGTTGGGCAGGGCGACCTCGGGGAGACCCAGTACTTC. Translated, it gives CSVGQGDLGETQYF.

Ten or more counts support this clone. This chain joins TRBV5-1 and TRBJ1-1; 8 positions match TRBD1. CDR1 is SGHRS, CDR2 YFSETQ, per germline. The CDR3 spans 14 residues. J was trimmed by 5 bases and V by 2 bases; bases with no gene match: 5. The CDR3 here is CASSFGQGETEAFF. The DNA of the CDR3 is TGCGCCAGCAGCTTCGGACAGGGAGAAACTGAAGCTTTCTTT.

This rearrangement joins TRBV5-1 to TRBJ2-1; D may be TRBD2 (6 bases). Trimming removed 5 bases at V and 3 bases at J, with 15 bases between. Per germline, CDR1 SGHRS and CDR2 YFSETQ. CDR3 size: 15 residues. The CDR3 here is CASSTIGGNYNEQFF. CDR3 nucleotides: TGCGCCAGCAGTACTATCGGAGGGAACTACAATGAGCAGTTCTTC. Drawing the rest from reference TRBV5-1 and TRBJ2-1, the complete variable domain is KAGVTQTPRYLIKTRGQQVTLSCSPISGHRSVSWYQQTPGQGLQFLFEYFSETQRNKGNFPGRFSGRQFSNSRSEMNVSTLELGDSALYLCASSTIGGNYNEQFFGPGTRLTVL.

This clone appeared a single time. The gene calls are TRBV28 and TRBJ1-1, with D maybe TRBD1 (5 bases). The length of the CDR3 is 16 residues. Trimming pared 5 bases from V and 2 bases from J, leaving 18 bases between. CDR1 is MDHEN and CDR2 is SYDVKM in the germline V gene. The CDR3 loop is CASSTLGRGFNTEAFF. Written as DNA, the CDR3 is TGTGCCAGCAGTACGTTGGGACGGGGCTTCAACACTGAAGCTTTCTTT.

In DNA form, the CDR3 reads TGTGCCAGCAGCTTGGGAATAATCGGGGATTATGGCTACACCTTC. It encodes CASSLGIIGDYGYTF. The chain couples TRBV5-4 to TRBJ1-2, with D unresolved. V lost 0 bases and J lost 5, with 14 bases in between. Looked up from germline, CDR1 is SGHNT and CDR2 is YYREEE (reference sequence). This CDR3 is built from 15 residues. Variable domain in full (rest from reference TRBV5-4 and TRBJ1-2): ETGVTQSPTHLIKTRGQQVTLRCSSQSGHNTVSWYQQALGQGPQFIFQYYREEENGRGNFPPRFSGLQFPNYSSELNVNALELDDSALYLCASSLGIIGDYGYTFGSGTRLTVV.

The chain carries TRBV7-2 and TRBJ2-2; tentatively, D is TRBD2 (5 bases). The ends were cut back, 2 bases at V and 7 bases at J, with 17 bases in the middle. CDR1 is SGHTA and CDR2 is FQGNSA in the germline V gene. This CDR3 has 16 amino acids. In DNA form, the CDR3 reads TGTGCCAGCAGCTTACGGAACCTAGCATCCGGCGGGGAGCTGTTTTTT. Protein sequence: CASSLRNLASGGELFF. The variable domain in full, with the rest retrieved from reference TRBV7-2 and TRBJ2-2, is GAGVSQSPSNKVTEKGKDVELRCDPISGHTALYWYRQSLGQGLEFLIYFQGNSAPDKSGLPSDRFSAERTGGSVSTLTIQRTQQEDSAVYLCASSLRNLASGGELFFGEGSRLTVL.

The chain combines TRBV27 with TRBJ2-1, with D tentatively TRBD2 (6 bases). CDR3 length equals 15 residues. Germline CDR1 reads MNHEY; CDR2 reads SMNVEV (reference sequence). V dropped 7 bases and J dropped 5 bases, with 18 bases sitting between them. CDR3 sequence (DNA): TGTGCCAGCACACAACCGGGACTGGGAAACAATGAGCAGTTCTTC. This encodes CASTQPGLGNNEQFF.

This clone was seen only once. This clone may be a read error of a much larger clone one base away. CDR3 loop: CASSFGLSGANVLTF. Here the CDR3 DNA reads TGTGCCAGCAGCTTCGGGCTCTCTGGGGCCAACGTCCTGACTTTC. The V call is TRBV5-6, the J call TRBJ2-6; no clear D. The CDR3 has 15 residues. The V end was cut by 2 bases, the J end by 0 bases, with 6 bases between. Germline CDR1 SGHDT, CDR2 YYEEEE.

This clone was recorded only once. V gene TRBV5-1 combines with J gene TRBJ1-2, with D possibly matching TRBD1 (6 bases). Trimming took off 3 bases at V and 0 bases at J, with 15 bases between the two ends. CDR3 length equals 16 residues. Looked up from germline, CDR1 is SGHRS and CDR2 is YFSETQ. DNA for the CDR3: TGCGCCAGCAGCTACGGAAACAGGGTAACTAACTATGGCTACACCTTC. Its translation is CASSYGNRVTNYGYTF.

The gene calls are TRBV5-1 and TRBJ1-1; D may be TRBD1 (5 bases). CDR1 and CDR2 (germline): SGHRS, YFSETQ. This CDR3 is 16 amino acids long. V was shortened by 2 bases and J by 0 bases, with 14 bases between the two germline ends. The CDR3 loop reads CASSFGDGFLNTEAFF. As DNA, the CDR3 is TGCGCCAGCAGCTTTGGGGACGGATTTTTGAACACTGAAGCTTTCTTT. Variable domain in full (rest from reference TRBV5-1 and TRBJ1-1): KAGVTQTPRYLIKTRGQQVTLSCSPISGHRSVSWYQQTPGQGLQFLFEYFSETQRNKGNFPGRFSGRQFSNSRSEMNVSTLELGDSALYLCASSFGDGFLNTEAFFGQGTRLTVV.

This chain joins TRBV7-2 and TRBJ2-3; the match to TRBD2 covers 12 bases. Germline V gene lookup returns CDR1 SGHTA and CDR2 FQGNSA. The CDR3 sequence is 16 residues long. With 1 base clipped from V and 5 bases from J, the junction kept 4 bases outside the gene matches. The CDR3 nucleotides are TGTGCCAGCAGCTTAGGTCTAGCGGGAGGGCAAGATACGCAGTATTTT. This sequence encodes CASSLGLAGGQDTQYF.

This clone was observed a handful of times. The chain combines TRBV18 with TRBJ1-1, with no clear D. This CDR3 comprises 15 residues. Trimming took 3 bases from V and 0 from J, leaving 11 bases between them. Germline assignment: CDR1 KGHSH and CDR2 LQKENI. CDR3 residues: CASSPTTVMNTEAFF. CDR3 in DNA: TGTGCCAGCTCACCGACTACAGTGATGAACACTGAAGCTTTCTTT.

This chain connects TRBV5-1 to TRBJ2-7; 7 bases align to TRBD2. After removal of 0 bases from V and 5 bases from J, the junction contained 5 bases not matched to a gene. The germline CDR1 and CDR2 sequences are SGHRS and YFSETQ. The CDR3 consists of 14 residues. The CDR3 region has the DNA TGCGCCAGCAGCTTGGGAGGGGCGGGGGACGAGCAGTACTTC. Protein sequence: CASSLGGAGDEQYF.

On this clone: Other DNA sequences from this sample encode an identical CDR3 as well. The chain couples TRBV29-1 to TRBJ1-6, with D maybe TRBD1 (6 bases). Germline-derived CDR1 and CDR2 are SQVTM and ANQGSEA. CDR3 length: 12 residues. Trimming stripped 7 bases from V and 6 bases from J, with 10 bases between. The CDR3 nucleotides are TGCAGCGCCGGAGGGGGTAATTCACCCCTCCACTTT. Its translation is CSAGGGNSPLHF.

The chain is built from TRBV6-6 and TRBJ2-5; maybe TRBD1 (5 bases). Germline CDR1 and CDR2: MNHNY and SVGAGI (reference sequence). CDR3 length: 14 amino acids. The V end was cut by 6 bases, the J end by 2 bases, with 13 bases between. CDR3: CASRVRGSQETQYF. CDR3 bases: TGTGCCAGCAGAGTTAGGGGATCGCAAGAGACCCAGTACTTC.

J is TRBJ1-5 and V is TRBV27, with D unresolved. The CDR3 has 15 amino acids. V was trimmed by 0 bases and J by 2 bases, leaving 8 bases between them. The germline V gene encodes CDR1 MNHEY and CDR2 SMNVEV (reference sequence). The CDR3: CASSLSPVGNQPQHF. DNA for the CDR3: TGTGCCAGCAGTTTATCTCCGGTTGGCAATCAGCCCCAGCATTTT.

This clone was detected only once. This same CDR3 is encoded by further DNA sequences in the sample. V and J are TRBV5-1 and TRBJ2-2, with D uncertain. The germline CDR1 and CDR2 sequences are SGHRS and YFSETQ. The V end lost 0 bases, the J end lost 4 bases, and 7 bases lay between the germline ends. This CDR3 region has 14 residues. CDR3: CASSLAGATGELFF. The DNA of the CDR3 is TGCGCCAGCAGCTTGGCAGGAGCCACCGGGGAGCTGTTTTTT.

The J gene is TRBJ1-1, the V gene TRBV29-1, with D hard to call. The CDR3 spans 14 residues. Trimming stripped 5 bases from V and 1 base from J, with 14 bases between. The V gene's germline CDR1 is SQVTM and CDR2 ANQGSEA. The CDR3 nucleotides are TGCAGCGTTCCGACAAGGCTGCAGAACACTGAAGCTTTCTTT. Amino acid sequence: CSVPTRLQNTEAFF.

The chain joins TRBV2 to TRBJ1-3; 8 bases agree with TRBD1. Germline values: CDR1 SNHLY, CDR2 FYNNEI. V shed 9 bases, J shed 0 bases, and the junction held 13 bases outside the gene matches. The CDR3 runs 17 residues. As DNA, the CDR3 is TGTGCCAGAGCCGCGCCCGGGACAGGCCGCTCTGGAAACACCATATATTTT. It yields the protein CARAAPGTGRSGNTIYF. Together with reference TRBV2 and TRBJ1-3, the CDR3 gives the full variable domain: EPEVTQTPSHQVTQMGQEVILRCVPISNHLYFYWYRQILGQKVEFLVSFYNNEISEKSEIFDDQFSVERPDGSNFTLKIRSTKLEDSAMYFCARAAPGTGRSGNTIYFGEGSWLTVV.

The chain employs TRBV7-9 and TRBJ2-1, with 9 bases matching TRBD2. CDR1 SEHNR and CDR2 FQNEAQ come from the germline V gene (reference sequence). The ends lost 6 bases at V and 4 bases at J; junction bases unmatched: 7. The CDR3 sequence is 15 residues long. CDR3 protein: CASRGRLAAYNEQFF. The DNA of the CDR3 is TGTGCCAGCAGGGGCCGACTAGCGGCTTACAATGAGCAGTTCTTC.

Details on this clone: One base away lies a much larger clone, so this may be a sequencing read error. V gene TRBV28 combines with J gene TRBJ2-2; no definite D call. The CDR3 contains 13 residues. Germline CDR1 is MDHEN and CDR2 is SYDVKM. Trimming stripped 6 bases from V and 1 base from J, with 6 bases between. The CDR3 sequence is CASSPLNTGELFF. The CDR3 DNA reads TGTGCCAGCAGCCCGCTGAACACCGGGGAGCTGTTTTTT.